This entry describes one T cell receptor (beta chain). The antigen is undetermined. Germline V gene lookup returns CDR1 MNHEY and CDR2 SMNVEV (reference sequence). The V segment lost 6 bases and the J segment 4 bases; nucleotides outside the gene matches: 10. The CDR3 length is 17 residues. This entry comes from a study of cytomegalovirus exposure and HLA in healthy donors. Points from the study as a whole: Association with HLA alleles at 0.05 false discovery rate was found for 15,000 to 20,000 TCR beta sequences in a later analysis.

Use of 60 Vbeta and 13 Jbeta primers characterized the PCR. Some clones are missing from TCRdb's copy, which holds only in-frame ones; the method was immunoSEQ multiplex PCR. The repertoire has around 260,000 clones, roughly 80% of them found once; the top ten carry over 0.3%. This clonotype was obtained from a girl aged 2 to 9 in good health and CMV-seronegative. Sequenced material: PBMCs. The chain uses TRBV27 and TRBJ2-5; 14 bases are shared with TRBD2. Here the CDR3 DNA reads TGTGCCAGCAGCCCCGGACTAGCGGGGGGTGGAGTAGAGACCCAGTACTTC. Translation gives CASSPGLAGGGVETQYF.